Listed below are T cell receptor beta chains from one sample, sequenced in a study of cytomegalovirus exposure and HLA in healthy donors. Clones were read by immunoSEQ multiplex PCR, and TCRdb kept only the in-frame ones, dropping some. Of some 170,000 clones in the sample, roughly 72% were seen once. Sequences were obtained from PBMCs. These receptors all come from a woman aged 40-49 years in good health and CMV-seronegative. The CDR3 runs from the conserved cysteine through the conserved F or W. A D gene is named only where the DNA matches it firmly. Not all rows give a size; the values are once, few, many and, for expanded clones, a class.

>TRBJ1-2|TRBD1|few|TRBV5-4
TGTGCCAGCAGCGCGGACAGGCACTATGGCTACACCTTC
CASSADRHYGYTF
>TRBJ2-7|NA|NA|TRBV11-3
TGTGCCAGCAGCTTAGCCCTGCTTGCGGACTCCTACGAGCAGTACTTC
CASSLALLADSYEQYF
>TRBJ2-5|NA|NA|TRBV7-9
TGTGCCAGCAGCTTAGAGGGTCTTCTTTGGTGGGGCGAGACCCAGTACTTC
CASSLEGLLWWGETQYF
>TRBJ1-1|TRBD1|NA|TRBV9
TGTGCCAGCAGCGCCAGGACAGGGGGTAACACTGAAGCTTTCTTT
CASSARTGGNTEAFF
>TRBJ1-2|TRBD1|NA|TRBV2
TGTGCCAGCCCCCCCTTGGGGGACGAAGGGACAGGGGGGCGTATCTATGGCTACACCTTC
CASPPLGDEGTGGRIYGYTF
>TRBJ2-5|NA|NA|TRBV5-1
TGCGCCAGCAAAGGGGAAGAGACCCAGTACTTC
CASKGEETQYF
>TRBJ2-7|NA|NA|TRBV6-6
TGTGCCAGCAGTTTCCAGGGTCACGAGCAGTACTTC
CASSFQGHEQYF
>TRBJ2-5|TRBD1|NA|TRBV2
TGTGCCAGCAGTTCGACAGGGGTGGTAGAGACCCAGTACTTC
CASSSTGVVETQYF
>TRBJ1-2|TRBD1|NA|TRBV9
TGTGCCAGCAGCGTACGGGGACAGGGTGACGGCTACACCTTC
CASSVRGQGDGYTF
>TRBJ2-1|NA|NA|TRBV30
TGTGCCTGGAGTCTAGCTGGCTACAATGAGCAGTTCTTC
CAWSLAGYNEQFF
>TRBJ1-2|NA|NA|TRBV19
TGTGCCAGTAGTATCCAACCAGACAGCTTTGGTGGCTACACCTTC
CASSIQPDSFGGYTF
>TRBJ1-2|TRBD1|NA|TRBV6-6
TGTGCCAGCACCCCGGACAGGGGAGTTGGCTACACCTTC
CASTPDRGVGYTF
>TRBJ1-5|TRBD1|NA|TRBV2
TGTGCCAGCAGTGATAGGGGACAGGGGGCAGGACAGCCCCAGCATTTT
CASSDRGQGAGQPQHF
>TRBJ2-3|TRBD2|NA|TRBV7-7
TGTGCTAGCAGCCCTCAGCGGGGGGCCTCAGATACGCAGTATTTT
CASSPQRGASDTQYF
>TRBJ1-1|NA|NA|TRBV7-3
TGTGCCAGCGCGGAGGACCCTAGCACTGAAGCTTTCTTT
CASAEDPSTEAFF
>TRBJ1-2|NA|NA|TRBV5-4
TGTGCCAGCAGCTTGAGGCAGCTCGAGGGTTATGGCTACACCTTC
CASSLRQLEGYGYTF
>TRBJ1-2|TRBD1|NA|TRBV19
TGTGCCAGTACCCCCTCCGGGACAGGGAACGGCTACACCTTC
CASTPSGTGNGYTF
>TRBJ2-1|TRBD1|NA|TRBV19
TGTGCCAGTAGTATTAGACAGGGAGTGGTCAATGAGCAGTTCTTC
CASSIRQGVVNEQFF
>TRBJ2-3|TRBD2|NA|TRBV6-1
TGTGCCAGCAACCAGCTAGCGGGAGATGGGGGTACGCAGTATTTT
CASNQLAGDGGTQYF
>TRBJ2-7|NA|NA|TRBV7-9
TGTTCCAGCAGCACGACAGCCTACGAGCAGTACTTC
CSSSTTAYEQYF
>TRBJ1-5|NA|once|TRBV5-1
TGCGCCAGCAGCTTGTCGGGGAATAGCAATCAGCCCCAGCATTTT
CASSLSGNSNQPQHF
>TRBJ2-4|TRBD2|few|TRBV28
TGTGCCAGCAGTTTGGGTAGCGGGAGGGCCAAAAACATTCAGTACTTC
CASSLGSGRAKNIQYF
>TRBJ2-5|NA|NA|TRBV11-2
TGTGCCAGCAGCTTAGAATGGCGGGTCCAAGAGACCCAGTACTTC
CASSLEWRVQETQYF
>TRBJ2-3|NA|NA|TRBV29-1
TGCAGCGCCCTTCGACAGGACACAGATACGCAGTATTTT
CSALRQDTDTQYF
>TRBJ2-1|NA|few|TRBV7-9
TGTGCCAGCAGCTTTACCCACGGTCGCTACAATGAGCAGTTCTTC
CASSFTHGRYNEQFF
>TRBJ1-5|NA|NA|TRBV6-1
TGTGCCAGCAGTGAAGTGAAGCGTCGGTACGCGGGAAGCAATCAGCCCCAGCATTTT
CASSEVKRRYAGSNQPQHF
>TRBJ1-2|NA|NA|TRBV29-1
TGCAGCGTCTGGGCGGGCGGGGAGGACTATGGCTACACCTTC
CSVWAGGEDYGYTF
>TRBJ2-2|NA|NA|TRBV6-4
TGTGCCAGCAGTGACAGGACAGATCCGAACACCGGGGAGCTGTTTTTT
CASSDRTDPNTGELFF
>TRBJ1-2|NA|NA|TRBV6-7
TGTGCCAGCAGTTATATTAACGGGGGATTGAGTGGCTACACCTTC
CASSYINGGLSGYTF
>TRBJ1-1|NA|NA|TRBV19
TGTGCCAGTAGTATAAGGGGAACTGAAGCTTTCTTT
CASSIRGTEAFF
>TRBJ1-1|NA|NA|TRBV18
TGTGCCAGCTCACCAAATGGAGGCACTGAAGCTTTCTTT
CASSPNGGTEAFF
>TRBJ2-2|NA|NA|TRBV6-5
TGTGCCAGCAGTTATCAGGGCAGGGGAACCGGGGAGCTGTTTTTT
CASSYQGRGTGELFF
>TRBJ2-6|NA|once|TRBV5-4
TGTGCCAGCAGCTTGGGTCCAACTGGGGCCAACGTCCTGACTTTC
CASSLGPTGANVLTF
>TRBJ2-1|NA|NA|TRBV5-1
TGCGCCAGCAGCTTAAACCCTAGCGTCCCCTACAATGAGCAGTTCTTC
CASSLNPSVPYNEQFF
>TRBJ2-3|NA|NA|TRBV28
TGTGCCAGCAGTTTGACGGCGGCTAGCACAGATACGCAGTATTTT
CASSLTAASTDTQYF
>TRBJ1-1|TRBD1|few|TRBV14
TGTGCCAGCAGCCCCAGGGGGAAGGGAAACACTGAAGCTTTCTTT
CASSPRGKGNTEAFF
>TRBJ2-7|TRBD2|NA|TRBV6-5
TGTGCCAGCATGGCGGGAGCATCCGGAGAGCAGTACTTC
CASMAGASGEQYF
>TRBJ1-5|NA|NA|TRBV5-6
TGTGCCAGCAGCTTGTACCGCTTGGACAGCCCGAATCAGCCCCAGCATTTT
CASSLYRLDSPNQPQHF
>TRBJ2-5|NA|NA|TRBV5-6
TGTGCCAGCAGCTTTGTGGGGGCGGAGACCCAGTACTTC
CASSFVGAETQYF
>TRBJ2-1|TRBD1|NA|TRBV6-1
TGTGCCAGCAGCTCGGGACAGGGACCCAATGAGCAGTTCTTC
CASSSGQGPNEQFF
>TRBJ2-7|NA|NA|TRBV20-1
TGCAGTGCTAGAGATGTCGAGCAGTACTTC
CSARDVEQYF
>TRBJ1-2|TRBD1|few|TRBV6-5
TGTGCCAGCAGTTACACAGGGGGCTATGGCTACACCTTC
CASSYTGGYGYTF
>TRBJ2-7|NA|NA|TRBV30
TGTGCCTGGGGAACAGGGACCGAGCAGTACTTC
CAWGTGTEQYF
>TRBJ2-2|TRBD1|NA|TRBV19
TGTGCCAGTACCTCAAACAGGGGGCGGCACACCGGGGAGCTGTTTTTT
CASTSNRGRHTGELFF
>TRBJ1-1|NA|NA|TRBV27
TGTGCCAGCAGTTTCACAGGGAACCGTAAAGCTTTCTTT
CASSFTGNRKAFF
>TRBJ1-4|NA|NA|TRBV2
TGTGCCAGCAGTGAAGCGGGTGGGAAGGGGGAAAAACTGTTTTTT
CASSEAGGKGEKLFF